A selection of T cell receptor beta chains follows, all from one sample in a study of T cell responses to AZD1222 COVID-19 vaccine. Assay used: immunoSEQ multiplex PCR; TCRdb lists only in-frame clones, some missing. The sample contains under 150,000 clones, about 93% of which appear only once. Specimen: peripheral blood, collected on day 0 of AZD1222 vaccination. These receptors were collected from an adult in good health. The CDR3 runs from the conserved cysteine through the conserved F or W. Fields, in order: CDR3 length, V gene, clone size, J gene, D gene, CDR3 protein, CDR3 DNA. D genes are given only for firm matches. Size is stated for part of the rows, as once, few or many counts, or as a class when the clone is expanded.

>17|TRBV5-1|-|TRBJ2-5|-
CALNPDRRASTPETQYF
TGCGCCCTAAACCCAGATCGTAGGGCCTCAACCCCCGAGACCCAGTACTTC
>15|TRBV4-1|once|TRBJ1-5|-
CASSQGEFGNQPQHF
TGCGCCAGCAGCCAAGGTGAATTCGGCAATCAGCCCCAGCATTTT
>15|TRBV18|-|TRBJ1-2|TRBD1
CASSQRQGGNYGYTF
TGTGCCAGCTCCCAACGACAGGGGGGGAACTATGGCTACACCTTC
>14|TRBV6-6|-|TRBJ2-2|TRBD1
CASSGTGNTGELFF
TGTGCCAGCAGCGGGACAGGGAACACCGGGGAGCTGTTTTTT
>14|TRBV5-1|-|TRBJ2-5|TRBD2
CASSSAAGVETQYF
TGCGCCAGCAGCTCGGCAGCGGGGGTGGAGACCCAGTACTTC
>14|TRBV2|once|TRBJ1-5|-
CASRGRGPHQPQHF
TGTGCCAGCAGGGGCCGAGGGCCGCATCAGCCCCAGCATTTT
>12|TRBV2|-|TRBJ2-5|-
CASSLVQETQYF
TGTGCCAGCAGCCTAGTACAAGAGACCCAGTACTTC
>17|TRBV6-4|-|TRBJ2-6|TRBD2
CASSRLAGASGANVLTF
TGTGCCAGCAGTCGGCTAGCGGGAGCCTCTGGGGCCAACGTCCTGACTTTC
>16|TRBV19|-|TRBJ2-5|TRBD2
CASSLAGKWGQETQYF
TGTGCCAGCAGCCTAGCGGGAAAGTGGGGCCAAGAGACCCAGTACTTC
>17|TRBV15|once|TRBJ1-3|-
CATSRDGEGPSGNTIYF
TGTGCCACCAGCAGAGATGGGGAGGGTCCCTCTGGAAACACCATATATTTT
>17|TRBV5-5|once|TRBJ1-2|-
CASSLGGTDRIVYGYTF
TGTGCCAGCAGCTTGGGGGGGACGGATCGAATTGTCTATGGCTACACCTTC
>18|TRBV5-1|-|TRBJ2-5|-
CASSLGFTAGDGGETQYF
TGCGCCAGCAGCTTGGGGTTCACCGCCGGGGATGGAGGAGAGACCCAGTACTTC
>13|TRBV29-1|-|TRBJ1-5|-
CSVMDKSNQPQHF
TGCAGCGTGATGGACAAAAGCAATCAGCCCCAGCATTTT
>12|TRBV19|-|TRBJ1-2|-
CASSIEGYGYTF
TGTGCCAGTAGTATAGAGGGATACGGCTACACCTTC
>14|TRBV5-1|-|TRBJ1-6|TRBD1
CASSLQGAGSPLHF
TGCGCCAGCAGCTTGCAGGGGGCAGGTTCACCCCTCCACTTT
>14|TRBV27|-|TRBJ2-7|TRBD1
CASRRQGRTYEQYF
TGTGCCAGCAGACGACAGGGAAGAACCTACGAGCAGTACTTC
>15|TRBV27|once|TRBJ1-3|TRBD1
CASSPGQGFGNTIYF
TGTGCCAGCAGTCCGGGACAGGGATTTGGAAACACCATATATTTT
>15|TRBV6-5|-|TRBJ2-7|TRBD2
CATQDLLADPYEQYF
TGTGCCACCCAGGATCTCCTAGCGGACCCCTACGAGCAGTACTTC
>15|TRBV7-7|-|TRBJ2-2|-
CASSPRLSNTGELFF
TGTGCCAGCAGCCCTCGACTATCTAACACCGGGGAGCTGTTTTTT
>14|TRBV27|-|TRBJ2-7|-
CASSKTGTSYEQYF
TGTGCCAGCAGTAAGACAGGTACCTCCTACGAGCAGTACTTC
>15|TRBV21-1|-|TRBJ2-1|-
CASSSSGLAVFEQFF
TGTGCCAGCAGCTCGTCGGGACTAGCGGTATTTGAGCAGTTCTTC
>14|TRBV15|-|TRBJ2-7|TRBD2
CATSNIGTTYEQYF
TGTGCCACCAGCAATATCGGGACTACCTACGAGCAGTACTTC
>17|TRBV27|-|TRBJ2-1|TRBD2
CASSLLRGAGVANEQFF
TGTGCCAGCAGTTTACTCAGGGGAGCGGGGGTGGCCAATGAGCAGTTCTTC
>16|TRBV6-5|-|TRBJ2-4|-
CASSSSLDRSKNIQYF
TGTGCCAGCAGTTCTTCACTCGACAGGAGCAAAAACATTCAGTACTTC
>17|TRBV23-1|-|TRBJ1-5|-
CASSQFPHGGSHQPQHF
TGCGCCAGCAGTCAATTCCCCCATGGGGGAAGCCATCAGCCCCAGCATTTT
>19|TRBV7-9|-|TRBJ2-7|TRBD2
CASSPGEGLAGESSYEQYF
TGTGCCAGCAGCCCTGGGGAGGGACTAGCGGGGGAAAGCTCCTACGAGCAGTACTTC
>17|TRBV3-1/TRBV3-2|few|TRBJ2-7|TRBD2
CASSPGLAGGPFYEQYF
TGTGCCAGCAGCCCTGGACTAGCGGGAGGCCCATTCTACGAGCAGTACTTC
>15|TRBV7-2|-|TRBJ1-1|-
CASSQARHLNTEAFF
TGTGCCAGCAGCCAGGCGAGGCATTTGAACACTGAAGCTTTCTTT
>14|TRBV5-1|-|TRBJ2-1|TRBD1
CASSLADRGDEQFF
TGCGCCAGCAGCTTGGCGGACAGGGGCGATGAGCAGTTCTTC
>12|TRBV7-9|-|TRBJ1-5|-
CASSLLDQPQHF
TGTGCCAGCAGCTTATTAGACCAGCCCCAGCATTTT
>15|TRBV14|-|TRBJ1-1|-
CASSHLDGLNTEAFF
TGTGCCAGCAGCCATCTAGACGGACTGAACACTGAAGCTTTCTTT
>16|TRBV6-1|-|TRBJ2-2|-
CASSAVLSFGTGELFF
TGTGCCAGCAGTGCCGTCCTTAGTTTTGGCACCGGGGAGCTGTTTTTT
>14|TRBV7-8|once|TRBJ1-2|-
CASSLEQGPYGYTF
TGTGCCAGCAGCTTAGAGCAGGGCCCCTATGGCTACACCTTC
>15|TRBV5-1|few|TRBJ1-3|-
CASSSEGDSGNTIYF
TGCGCCAGCAGCTCGGAGGGGGACTCTGGAAACACCATATATTTT
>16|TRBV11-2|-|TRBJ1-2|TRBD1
CASSRKPTGGIYGYTF
TGTGCCAGCAGCCGTAAACCGACAGGGGGAATCTATGGCTACACCTTC
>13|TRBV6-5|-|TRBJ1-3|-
CASSSGSGNTIYF
TGTGCCAGCAGCTCAGGGTCTGGAAACACCATATATTTT
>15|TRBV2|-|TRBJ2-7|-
CASSESDVRPHEQYF
TGTGCCAGCAGTGAATCGGACGTCAGGCCCCACGAGCAGTACTTC
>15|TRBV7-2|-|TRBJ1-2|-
CASSTIGPGNYGYTF
TGTGCCAGCAGCACTATAGGCCCAGGAAACTATGGCTACACCTTC
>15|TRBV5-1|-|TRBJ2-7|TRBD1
CASSGGGTGSYEQYF
TGCGCCAGCAGCGGGGGAGGGACAGGGAGTTACGAGCAGTACTTC
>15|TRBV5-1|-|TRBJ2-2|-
CASSLGGTNTGELFF
TGCGCCAGCAGCTTGGGAGGGACGAACACCGGGGAGCTGTTTTTT
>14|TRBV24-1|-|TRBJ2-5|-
CATSDAAWGETQYF
TGTGCCACCAGTGATGCCGCGTGGGGGGAGACCCAGTACTTC
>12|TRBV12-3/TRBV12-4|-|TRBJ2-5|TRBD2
CATMGGEFGQYF
TGTGCCACCATGGGAGGGGAATTCGGCCAGTACTTC
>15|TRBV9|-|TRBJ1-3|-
CASSSLGGLGNTIYF
TGTGCCAGCAGCAGCCTTGGGGGGCTGGGAAACACCATATATTTT
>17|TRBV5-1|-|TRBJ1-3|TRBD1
CASSLGGQGHFGNTIYF
TGCGCCAGCAGCTTGGGGGGACAGGGGCATTTTGGAAACACCATATATTTT
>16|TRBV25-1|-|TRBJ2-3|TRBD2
CASSVGRGSSTDTQYF
TGTGCCAGCAGTGTTGGGCGGGGGAGCAGCACAGATACGCAGTATTTT
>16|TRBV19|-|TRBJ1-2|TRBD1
CASSPSTGVVPYGYTF
TGTGCCAGTAGTCCATCGACAGGGGTCGTCCCCTATGGCTACACCTTC
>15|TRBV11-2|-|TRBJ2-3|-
CASSRGQGSSDTQYF
TGTGCCAGCAGCCGCGGGCAGGGGAGCTCAGATACGCAGTATTTT
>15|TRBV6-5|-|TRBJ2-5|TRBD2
CATRQRGRIQETQYF
TGTGCCACCCGTCAGCGCGGGAGGATCCAAGAGACCCAGTACTTC
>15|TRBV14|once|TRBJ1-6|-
CASSQRDTYNSPLHF
TGTGCCAGCAGCCAACGGGACACCTATAATTCACCCCTCCACTTT
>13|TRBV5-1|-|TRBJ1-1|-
CASSLEMNTEAFF
TGCGCCAGCAGCTTGGAAATGAACACTGAAGCTTTCTTT
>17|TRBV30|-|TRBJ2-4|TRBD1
CAWSVGNRGPAKNIQYF
TGTGCCTGGAGTGTTGGGAACAGGGGCCCGGCCAAAAACATTCAGTACTTC
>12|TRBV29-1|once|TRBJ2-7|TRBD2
CSVEVLAGDAHF
TGCAGCGTTGAAGTACTGGCGGGAGATGCCCACTTC
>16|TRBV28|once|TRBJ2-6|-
CASSLALVSGANVLTF
TGTGCCAGCAGTTTGGCTTTGGTCTCTGGGGCCAACGTCCTGACTTTC